This entry describes one TCR beta chain. The data are from a study of Ad26.COV2.S vaccination and SARS-CoV-2 variants. Treatment in this sample: roughly 18 received Ad26.COV2.S at low or high dose, single or two shots; roughly five received placebo; per-sample allocation not given. The samples date from day 63 after the first vaccine or placebo injection. Assay used: immunoSEQ multiplex PCR; TCRdb lists only in-frame clones, some missing. The sample has approximately 360,000 clones; about 80% are singletons. Per the germline V gene, CDR1 is LGHDT and CDR2 is YNNKEL (reference sequence). V was clipped by 1 base and J by 12 bases, with 16 bases between them. This CDR3 has 14 residues.

The sample in question was peripheral blood, obtained in a trial of Ad26.COV2.S vaccine versus placebo. This clonotype was sampled from a person aged 18-65 years who received the Ad26.COV2.S COVID-19 vaccine or a placebo. The chain combines TRBV3-1 (or the pseudogene TRBV3-2) with TRBJ2-1, with D unclear. CDR3 protein: CASSQVTIGKGQFF. The CDR3 region has the DNA TGTGCCAGCAGCCAAGTTACAATAGGGAAGGGGCAGTTCTTC.